The 23 T cell receptor beta chains given below trace back to one sample, sequenced in a study of Ad26.COV2.S vaccination and SARS-CoV-2 variants (dated by TCRdb to the early 2020s). The treatment or condition label of this sample denotes: roughly 19 received Ad26.COV2.S at low or high dose, single or two shots; several received placebo; per-sample allocation not given. For vaccine and placebo recipients, the sequenced repertoires came from samples collected on day 63 after the first injection. The method behind the library was the immunoSEQ multiplex PCR assay. Here the immuneACCESS table is served through TCRdb, limited to in-frame sequences with V and J called. Missing clones are a known gap in these copies; in checked studies unresolved V genes cover under half, and the rest lacks a known reason. The sample table holds around 320,000 clones, of which 70% to 90% were seen once. Around 2.2% of the sample is held by the ten biggest clonotypes.

The specimen was peripheral blood, collected in a trial of Ad26.COV2.S vaccine versus placebo. These receptors all stem from a person aged 18-65 years who received the Ad26.COV2.S COVID-19 vaccine or a placebo.

This rearrangement joins TRBV28 to TRBJ1-2; D not resolved. The V and J ends lost 5 bases and 0 bases respectively, with 13 bases between them. Germline V gives CDR1 MDHEN, CDR2 SYDVKM. The CDR3 runs to 15 residues. CDR3 in DNA: TGTGCCAGCAGTGACAACAGTGTAGCTAACTATGGCTACACCTTC. Its protein is CASSDNSVANYGYTF.

This clone was detected only a few times. The chain uses TRBV4-1 and TRBJ1-4, with D unresolved. Trimming removed 7 bases at V and 0 bases at J, with 18 bases between. Per germline, CDR1 MGHRA and CDR2 YSYEKL. The CDR3 consists of 17 residues. Here the CDR3 DNA reads TGCGCCAGCACCCGAGTTGGCCTTCTTGCAACTAATGAAAAACTGTTTTTT. It specifies CASTRVGLLATNEKLFF.

As to this clone: Other DNA sequences in this specimen translate into the identical CDR3. This chain joins TRBV5-1 and TRBJ1-3, with 9 bases matching TRBD1. The CDR3 is 14 amino acids. Germline CDR1 is SGHRS and CDR2 is YFSETQ. Trimming took 4 bases from V and 4 from J; bases not matched to a gene: 3. CDR3 in amino acids: CASSLGTGGNTIYF. The CDR3 coding sequence is TGCGCCAGCAGCCTCGGGACAGGGGGAAACACCATATATTTT.

This chain links TRBV5-8 with TRBJ2-1, with 9 bases identical to TRBD1. CDR3 length equals 15 residues. The V segment lost 3 bases and the J segment 1 base; nucleotides outside the gene matches: 2. Germline CDR1 reads SGHTS; CDR2 reads YDEGEE. CDR3: CASSWGQGSYNEQFF. The CDR3 DNA sequence: TGTGCCAGCAGCTGGGGACAGGGTTCCTACAATGAGCAGTTCTTC.

The chain carries TRBV6-6 and TRBJ1-6; 7 bases map to TRBD1. The CDR3 length is 14 residues. CDR1 and CDR2 from the germline V gene are MNHNY and SVGAGI (reference sequence). V shed 0 bases and J 11 bases; nucleotides not matched to a gene: 4. The CDR3 DNA is TGTGCCAGCAGTTACTCAGGGGGCGGGACACCCCTCCACTTT. Encoded protein: CASSYSGGGTPLHF.

This chain uses TRBV7-2 with TRBJ1-1, with unresolved D. Germline CDR1 is SGHTA and CDR2 is FQGNSA. The CDR3 sequence is 13 residues long. Trimming pared 2 bases from V and 4 bases from J, leaving 8 bases between. CDR3 in amino acids: CASSLSGGTEAFF. The CDR3 coding sequence is TGTGCCAGCAGCTTATCGGGTGGCACTGAAGCTTTCTTT.

The chain has TRBV29-1 and TRBJ1-1; a weak D match, TRBD1 (6 bases). V was shortened by 5 bases and J by 6 bases, with 13 bases between the two germline ends. The CDR3 has 12 residues. In germline, CDR1 is SQVTM, CDR2 ANQGSEA. CDR3 coding DNA: TGCAGCGTTCAGGGGTTGTTGGCTGAAGCTTTCTTT. It translates to CSVQGLLAEAFF. Full variable domain (remainder filled in from reference TRBV29-1 and TRBJ1-1): SAVISQKPSRDICQRGTSLTIQCQVDSQVTMMFWYRQQPGQSLTLIATANQGSEATYESGFVIDKFPISRPNLTFSTLTVSNMSPEDSSIYLCSVQGLLAEAFFGQGTRLTVV.

On this clone itself: Distinct nucleotide sequences in the sample also encode this CDR3. The chain joins TRBV5-1 to TRBJ1-2; tentatively, D is TRBD1 (5 bases). The CDR3 has 14 residues. Deletions cut 0 bases from V and 1 base from J, with 7 bases between. The V gene's germline CDR1 is SGHRS and CDR2 YFSETQ. CDR3 amino acids: CASSLVGGNYGYTF. In nucleotides, the CDR3 is TGCGCCAGCAGCTTGGTCGGGGGTAACTATGGCTACACCTTC.

This CDR3 reads CASAVEYSNQPQHF. The DNA for the CDR3 is TGTGCCAGTGCCGTGGAATATAGCAATCAGCCCCAGCATTTT. The chain has TRBV2 and TRBJ1-5; no reliable D call. V was clipped by 9 bases and J by 0 bases, with 12 bases between them. The CDR3 is 14 amino acids. In germline, CDR1 is SNHLY, CDR2 FYNNEI.

Written as DNA, the CDR3 is TGTGCCACCAGCTCTGCGGCGGGGATAAGCTACGAGCAGTACTTC. Translating gives CATSSAAGISYEQYF. The chain employs TRBV15 and TRBJ2-7; D possibly corresponds to TRBD2 (6 bases). Germline V gene data show CDR1 as LNHNV and CDR2 as YYDKDF (reference sequence). V was shortened by 5 bases and J by 3 bases, with 17 bases between the two germline ends. This CDR3 has 15 amino acids.

This sequence joins TRBV27 and TRBJ2-7; 8 bases are a match to TRBD1. CDR3 length: 15 residues. The junction had 10 bases not matched to a gene; V was cut back by 6 bases and J by 3 bases. Germline V gene data show CDR1 as MNHEY and CDR2 as SMNVEV (reference sequence). The CDR3 protein is CASRPDRDLDYEQYF. The CDR3 coding sequence is TGTGCCAGCAGACCGGACAGGGATTTGGACTACGAGCAGTACTTC.

This clone was picked up a small number of times. The chain couples TRBV4-2 to TRBJ1-6; no clear D. The CDR3 totals 13 residues. CDR1 is LGHNA and CDR2 is YNFKEQ in the germline V gene. Trimming took off 0 bases at V and 10 bases at J, with 7 bases between the two ends. The CDR3 sequence: CASSQDGESPLHF. Written as DNA, the CDR3 is TGTGCCAGCAGCCAAGACGGTGAATCACCCCTCCACTTT.

The J gene is TRBJ1-4, the V gene TRBV10-1; 8 nucleotides line up with TRBD1. This CDR3 spans 18 amino acids. The ends lost 6 bases at V and 8 bases at J; junction bases unmatched: 20. Germline values: CDR1 WNHNN, CDR2 SYGVQD (reference sequence). Written as DNA, the CDR3 is TGCGCCAGCAGCGTTACCCCCGGGACAGGATTGGGTGTGGAAAAACTGTTTTTT. It codes for CASSVTPGTGLGVEKLFF.

V and J are TRBV2 and TRBJ1-1; weak D call: TRBD1 (6 bases). The CDR3 contains 14 residues. Trimming cost V 3 bases and J 1 base, with 9 bases left between them. CDR1 is SNHLY, CDR2 FYNNEI, per germline. CDR3 sequence (DNA): TGTGCCAGCAGTGAGCAGGGGCAGAACACTGAAGCTTTCTTT. It codes for CASSEQGQNTEAFF.

This chain links TRBV2 with TRBJ2-7; D remains ambiguous. This CDR3 region has 12 residues. Germline assignment: CDR1 SNHLY and CDR2 FYNNEI. V lost 2 bases, J lost 6 bases, and 8 bases lay in between. CDR3: CASSEWGREQYF. For the CDR3, the DNA is TGTGCCAGCAGTGAATGGGGTCGCGAGCAGTACTTC.

There are a few counts of this clone. The V gene is TRBV19, the J gene TRBJ2-6, with D hard to call. Germline CDR1 is LNHDA and CDR2 is SQIVND (reference sequence). The CDR3 spans 15 residues. V lost 3 bases and J lost 0, with 6 bases in between. The CDR3, as DNA: TGTGCCAGTAGTATTGCTCTCTCTGGGGCCAACGTCCTGACTTTC. This sequence encodes CASSIALSGANVLTF.

The rearrangement links TRBV30 to TRBJ1-6, with D possibly matching TRBD1 (5 bases). The CDR3 totals 15 residues. V lost 3 bases to trimming and J lost 0 bases, with 9 bases between them. Germline assignment: CDR1 GTSNPN and CDR2 SVGIG (reference sequence). CDR3 amino acids: CAWSGGSSYNSPLHF. DNA for the CDR3: TGTGCCTGGAGCGGGGGGAGCTCCTATAATTCACCCCTCCACTTT.

The genes are TRBV6-5 and TRBJ2-2, with D possibly being TRBD1 (6 bases). The CDR3 consists of 14 residues. Germline lookup yields CDR1 MNHEY and CDR2 SVGAGI. Between the trimmed V and J ends, which lost 2 bases and 11 bases, there was a span of 15 bases. The CDR3 DNA reads TGTGCCAGCAGTTACCTCACAGGGATCGGAGAGCTGTTTTTT. It encodes CASSYLTGIGELFF.

The V call is TRBV7-3, the J call TRBJ2-1; D may be TRBD2 (6 bases). The CDR3 loop spans 10 amino acids. Trimming left V 5 bases short and J 12 bases short, with 8 bases between. Germline assignment: CDR1 SGHTA and CDR2 FQGTGA. CDR3 nucleotides: TGTGCCAGCAGCCAGCGGGTGCAGTTCTTC. Translation gives CASSQRVQFF.

This clone was seen just once. V gene TRBV9 combines with J gene TRBJ2-3, with a tentative D call TRBD1 (6 bases). V was pared by 3 bases and J by 4 bases, with 9 bases between. CDR1 SGDLS and CDR2 YYNGEE come from the germline V gene. The CDR3 sequence is 13 residues long. The CDR3 DNA sequence: TGTGCCAGCAGCGATAACAGGGCAGATACGCAGTATTTT. It is translated as CASSDNRADTQYF.

The chain combines TRBV28 with TRBJ2-5, with D possibly TRBD1 on 5 matching bases. The length of the CDR3 is 15 residues. Germline lookup yields CDR1 MDHEN and CDR2 SYDVKM. Deletions cut 7 bases from V and 4 bases from J, with 19 bases between. As DNA, the CDR3 is TGTGCCAGCACCGCCCCGACAGAAGGGCGAGAGACCCAGTACTTC. It specifies CASTAPTEGRETQYF. The variable domain in full, completed from reference TRBV28 and TRBJ2-5, reads DVKVTQSSRYLVKRTGEKVFLECVQDMDHENMFWYRQDPGLGLRLIYFSYDVKMKEKGDIPEGYSVSREKKERFSLILESASTNQTSMYLCASTAPTEGRETQYFGPGTRLLVL.

The chain uses TRBV2 and TRBJ1-1; no reliable D call. The V end lost 7 bases, the J end lost 1 base, and 10 bases lay between the germline ends. In germline, CDR1 is SNHLY, CDR2 FYNNEI. The CDR3 spans 13 residues. The CDR3 region has the DNA TGTGCCAGCACCTCGGAGGCGAACACTGAAGCTTTCTTT. Its translation: CASTSEANTEAFF.

The rearrangement uses TRBV2 and TRBJ2-2; 7 bases are a match to TRBD1. This CDR3 has 14 amino acids. Germline-derived CDR1 and CDR2 are SNHLY and FYNNEI. V trimming: 10 bases; J trimming: 0 bases; junction bases outside the gene matches: 5. The CDR3 loop reads CATRGTANTGELFF. In DNA form, the CDR3 reads TGTGCCACCAGGGGGACCGCGAACACCGGGGAGCTGTTTTTT. Complete variable domain (other parts from reference TRBV2 and TRBJ2-2): EPEVTQTPSHQVTQMGQEVILRCVPISNHLYFYWYRQILGQKVEFLVSFYNNEISEKSEIFDDQFSVERPDGSNFTLKIRSTKLEDSAMYFCATRGTANTGELFFGEGSRLTVL.